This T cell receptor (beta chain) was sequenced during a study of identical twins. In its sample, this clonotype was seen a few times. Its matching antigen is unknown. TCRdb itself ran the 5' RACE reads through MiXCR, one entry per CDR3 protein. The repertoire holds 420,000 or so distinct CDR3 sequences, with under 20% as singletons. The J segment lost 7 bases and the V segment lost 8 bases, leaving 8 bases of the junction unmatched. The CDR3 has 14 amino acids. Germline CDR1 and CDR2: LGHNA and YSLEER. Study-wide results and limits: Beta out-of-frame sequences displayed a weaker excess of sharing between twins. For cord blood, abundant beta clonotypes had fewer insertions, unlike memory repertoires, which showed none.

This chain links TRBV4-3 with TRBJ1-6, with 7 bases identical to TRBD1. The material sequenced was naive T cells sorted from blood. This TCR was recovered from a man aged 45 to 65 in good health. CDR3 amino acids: CASSRSRGNSPLHF. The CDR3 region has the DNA TGCGCCAGCTCAAGGAGCAGGGGGAATTCACCCCTCCACTTT.